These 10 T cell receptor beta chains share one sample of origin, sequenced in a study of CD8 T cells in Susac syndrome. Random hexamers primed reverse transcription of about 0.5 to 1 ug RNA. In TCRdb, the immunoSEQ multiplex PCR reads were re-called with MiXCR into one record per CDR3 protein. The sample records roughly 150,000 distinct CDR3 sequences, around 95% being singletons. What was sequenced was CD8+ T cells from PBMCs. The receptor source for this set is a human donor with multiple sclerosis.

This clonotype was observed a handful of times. For the CDR3, the DNA is TGTGCCAGCACCCACGGGGGGAGGGACGAGCAGTACGTC. Its protein is CASTHGGRDEQYV. The V call is TRBV6-1, the J call TRBJ2-7; 7 nucleotides align to TRBD2. Germline loops: CDR1 MNHNS, CDR2 SASEGT. V dropped 7 bases and J dropped 5; count of bases not matched to a gene: 8. The CDR3 is 13 amino acids.

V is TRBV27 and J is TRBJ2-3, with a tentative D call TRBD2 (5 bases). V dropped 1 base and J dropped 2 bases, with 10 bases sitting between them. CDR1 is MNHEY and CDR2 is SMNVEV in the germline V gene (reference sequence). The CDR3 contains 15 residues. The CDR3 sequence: CASSLWAGDTDTQYF. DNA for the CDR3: TGTGCCAGCAGTTTATGGGCCGGGGACACAGATACGCAGTATTTT.

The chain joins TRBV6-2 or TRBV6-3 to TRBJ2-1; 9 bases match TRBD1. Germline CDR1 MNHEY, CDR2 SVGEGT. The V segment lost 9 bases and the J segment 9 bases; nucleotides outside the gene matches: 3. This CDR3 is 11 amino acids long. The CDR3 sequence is CASGQGSEQFF. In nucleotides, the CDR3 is TGTGCCAGTGGACAGGGGAGTGAGCAGTTCTTC.

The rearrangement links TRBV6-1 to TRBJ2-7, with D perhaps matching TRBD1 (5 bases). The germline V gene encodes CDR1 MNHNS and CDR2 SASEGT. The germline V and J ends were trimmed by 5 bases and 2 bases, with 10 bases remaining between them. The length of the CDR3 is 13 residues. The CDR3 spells CASSTDSTYEQYF. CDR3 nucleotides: TGTGCCAGCAGTACAGACAGCACCTACGAGCAGTACTTC.

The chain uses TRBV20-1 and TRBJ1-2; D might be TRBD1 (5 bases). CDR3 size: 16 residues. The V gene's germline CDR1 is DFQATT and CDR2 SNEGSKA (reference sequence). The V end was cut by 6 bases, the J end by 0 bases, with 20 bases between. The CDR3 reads CSAPPWAEDTNYGYTF. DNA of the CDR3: TGCAGTGCCCCCCCATGGGCGGAGGACACTAACTATGGCTACACCTTC.

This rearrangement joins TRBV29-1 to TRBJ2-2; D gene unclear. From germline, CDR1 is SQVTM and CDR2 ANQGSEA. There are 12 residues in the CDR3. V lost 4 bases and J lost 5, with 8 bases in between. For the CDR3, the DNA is TGCAGCGTTGCTTTGGGAACCGGGGAGCTGTTTTTT. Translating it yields CSVALGTGELFF.

CDR3 nucleotide sequence: TGTGCCAGCAGCTCCGACGGGACTATAATGTCCTACAATGAGCAGTTCTTC. Translating gives CASSSDGTIMSYNEQFF. This rearrangement joins TRBV7-9 to TRBJ2-1, with 7 positions matching TRBD2. V gave up 4 bases and J gave up 1 base; unmatched junction bases: 10. The CDR3 is 17 residues long. The germline CDR1 and CDR2 sequences are SEHNR and FQNEAQ (reference sequence).

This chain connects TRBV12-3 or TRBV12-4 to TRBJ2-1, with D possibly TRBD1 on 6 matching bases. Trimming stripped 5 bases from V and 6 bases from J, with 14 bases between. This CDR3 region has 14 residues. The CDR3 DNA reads TGTGCCAGCAGTCCCTTGTTACAGGGCAATGAGCAGTTCTTC. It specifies CASSPLLQGNEQFF.

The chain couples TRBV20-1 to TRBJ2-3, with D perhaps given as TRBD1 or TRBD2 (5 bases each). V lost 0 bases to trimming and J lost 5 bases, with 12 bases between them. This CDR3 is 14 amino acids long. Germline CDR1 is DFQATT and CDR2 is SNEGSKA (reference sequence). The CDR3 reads CSARDWGSGDTQYF. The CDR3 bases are TGCAGTGCTAGAGATTGGGGGTCGGGAGATACGCAGTATTTT.

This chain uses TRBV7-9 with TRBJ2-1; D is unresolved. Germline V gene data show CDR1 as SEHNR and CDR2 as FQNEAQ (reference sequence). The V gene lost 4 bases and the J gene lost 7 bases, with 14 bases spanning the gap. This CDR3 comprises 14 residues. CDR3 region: CASSSPREWNEQFF. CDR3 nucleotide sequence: TGTGCCAGCAGCTCACCTCGAGAGTGGAATGAGCAGTTCTTC.